This T cell receptor beta chain stems from a study of identical twins. Notes on the study in general: Models came in too low on out-of-frame TCR alpha sharing in monozygotic twins.

Germline CDR1 is DFQATT and CDR2 is SNEGSKA (reference sequence). Deletions cut 6 bases from V and 6 bases from J, with 12 bases between. The CDR3 length is 12 residues. In its sample, this clonotype was seen many times. No antigen is known for it. TCRdb reprocessed the 5' RACE reads via MiXCR and lists one record per CDR3 protein. The repertoire has 700,000 or so distinct CDR3 sequences, approximately 9% of them found once; the top ten carry roughly 0.9%. These sequences were also reported in another study, on yellow fever vaccine responses in identical twins.

The TCR originated in a young woman in good health. This chain connects TRBV20-1 to TRBJ2-1, with a weak D call TRBD1 (6 bases). Sequences were obtained from PBMCs. CDR3 residues: CSAAQGSNEQFF. CDR3 in DNA: TGCAGTGCCGCACAGGGATCCAATGAGCAGTTCTTC.